This T cell receptor (beta chain) came from a study of shared clonotypes between healthy human individuals. About the research overall: Each donor had three CD4 naive, three CD4 memory, two CD8 naive and one CD8 memory plate. Study-wide results and limits: Researchers sampled blood only, noting tissue repertoires likely differ. Generation probability values for non-shared clonotypes were lower than those for clonotypes shared by all four donors.

Measured with immunoSEQ multiplex PCR; TCRdb has only the in-frame clones, and not every one. The table shows some 1.5 million clones, with roughly 98% occurring only once. Germline V CDR1 and CDR2: KGHSH, LQKENI. V shed 6 bases and J shed 12 bases, with 18 bases lying between them. The CDR3 sequence is 13 residues long. This clone was picked up one time. No antigen is known for it. The receptor comes from a man aged 25-45 years in good health. Sequencing used naive CD4+ T cells sorted from blood. Noted subset: CD45RA+ positively selected. This chain uses TRBV18 with TRBJ1-5; maybe TRBD1 (5 bases). The CDR3 nucleotides are TGTGCCAGCTCCCTATATTTAGGGAGGGGCCAGCATTTT. This gives the protein CASSLYLGRGQHF. Filled out from reference TRBV18 and TRBJ1-5, the complete variable domain reads NAGVMQNPRHLVRRRGQEARLRCSPMKGHSHVYWYRQLPEEGLKFMVYLQKENIIDESGMPKERFSAEFPKEGPSILRIQQVVRGDSAAYFCASSLYLGRGQHFGDGTRLSIL.